Shown below are 10 T cell receptor beta chains from a single sample sequenced in a study of early T cells in non-severe SARS-CoV-2 infection. One entry per CDR3 protein results from TCRdb running MiXCR on the 5' RACE reads. The sample has 90,000 to 130,000 distinct CDR3 sequences; 9% to 14% are singletons. Sequencing input: whole blood. Receptor source: an adult who was a healthcare worker with PCR-confirmed SARS-CoV-2 infection or an uninfected control (not recorded which).

There are many counts of this clonotype. The rearrangement joins TRBV27 to TRBJ2-7; D is ambiguous. The germline V gene encodes CDR1 MNHEY and CDR2 SMNVEV (reference sequence). V lost 0 bases and J lost 4, with 10 bases in between. The CDR3 runs 14 residues. The DNA of the CDR3 is TGTGCCAGCAGTTTATCGGGAAAAGGGTACGAGCAGTACTTC. It specifies CASSLSGKGYEQYF.

This clonotype was seen at least ten times. As DNA, the CDR3 is TGCAGTGCTCCCCCGGCAGGGCTTGATGGCTACACCTTC. Protein: CSAPPAGLDGYTF. The rearrangement joins TRBV20-1 to TRBJ1-2, with D possibly being TRBD1 (5 bases). Per germline, CDR1 DFQATT and CDR2 SNEGSKA (reference sequence). V dropped 5 bases and J dropped 6 bases, with 16 bases sitting between them. This CDR3 is built from 13 residues.

The table lists this clonotype with many counts. This chain links TRBV12-3 or TRBV12-4 with TRBJ2-2; perhaps TRBD1 as D (6 bases). Trimming removed 7 bases at V and 2 bases at J, with 17 bases between. The CDR3 is 16 amino acids. In nucleotides, the CDR3 is TGTGCCAGCAACCATAGGGTACAGGGTAACACCGGGGAGCTGTTTTTT. Its protein product is CASNHRVQGNTGELFF.

The chain employs TRBV5-5 and TRBJ2-5; 12 positions match TRBD2. The CDR3 has 15 amino acids. J was trimmed by 3 bases and V by 6 bases; bases with no gene match: 6. Looked up from germline, CDR1 is SGHKS and CDR2 is YYEKEE (reference sequence). The CDR3 DNA reads TGTGCCAGCAACGCCCCTAGCGGGAGGGAAGAGACCCAGTACTTC. Protein: CASNAPSGREETQYF.

This clonotype was counted ten times or more. The CDR3 bases are TGTGCCAGCAGTCCCACACGCGAGCAGTACTTC. It is translated as CASSPTREQYF. The V gene is TRBV28, the J gene TRBJ2-7; the D is unclear. Trimming pared 5 bases from V and 6 bases from J, leaving 8 bases between. Germline assignment: CDR1 MDHEN and CDR2 SYDVKM. The CDR3 extends over 11 amino acids.

This clonotype occurred a few times. The chain carries TRBV11-2 and TRBJ2-7; D is unclear. The length of the CDR3 is 14 residues. Germline loops: CDR1 SGHAT, CDR2 FQNNGV. The V end lost 4 bases, the J end lost 3 bases, and 13 bases lay between the germline ends. The CDR3 nucleotides are TGTGCCAGCAGCTGGAGCGTCCCGGGCTACGAGCAGTACTTC. It encodes CASSWSVPGYEQYF. Based on the CDR3 plus reference TRBV11-2 and TRBJ2-7, the full variable domain is EAGVAQSPRYKIIEKRQSVAFWCNPISGHATLYWYQQILGQGPKLLIQFQNNGVVDDSQLPKDRFSAERLKGVDSTLKIQPAKLEDSAVYLCASSWSVPGYEQYFGPGTRLTVT.

The V gene is TRBV18, the J gene TRBJ2-3; 7 bases are a match to TRBD1. V gave up 2 bases and J gave up 7 bases; unmatched junction bases: 18. From germline, CDR1 is KGHSH and CDR2 LQKENI. This CDR3 contains 18 residues. CDR3 sequence reads: CASSPFQTQGTYANTQYF. CDR3 nucleotide sequence: TGTGCCAGCTCACCATTTCAGACACAGGGGACGTACGCAAATACGCAGTATTTT.

In this sample, this clonotype turned up many times. This chain connects TRBV27 to TRBJ1-1, with D possibly being TRBD1 (5 bases). Trimming removed 6 bases at V and 1 base at J, with 12 bases between. The CDR3 consists of 14 residues. The germline CDR1 and CDR2 sequences are MNHEY and SMNVEV (reference sequence). CDR3 in DNA: TGTGCCAGCAGGATGACAGCTGCGAACACTGAAGCTTTCTTT. Residues: CASRMTAANTEAFF.

This clonotype appeared a few times. The chain combines TRBV28 with TRBJ2-5; 9 bases are a match to TRBD2. The germline gives CDR1 MDHEN, CDR2 SYDVKM. CDR3 length equals 15 residues. Germline trimming cut 8 bases from V and 2 bases from J; bases unmatched to any gene: 9. CDR3 in DNA: TGTGCCAGCGCAAGCTTTGCGGGGGGGCAAGAGACCCAGTACTTC. Residues: CASASFAGGQETQYF.

This clonotype appeared a few times. This chain uses TRBV27 with TRBJ1-5, with no clear D. V dropped 10 bases and J dropped 6 bases, with 19 bases sitting between them. Germline V gives CDR1 MNHEY, CDR2 SMNVEV (reference sequence). The CDR3 runs 14 residues. CDR3 loop: CATAGGGLTQPQHF. The CDR3, as DNA: TGTGCCACCGCGGGAGGAGGGTTGACTCAGCCCCAGCATTTT.